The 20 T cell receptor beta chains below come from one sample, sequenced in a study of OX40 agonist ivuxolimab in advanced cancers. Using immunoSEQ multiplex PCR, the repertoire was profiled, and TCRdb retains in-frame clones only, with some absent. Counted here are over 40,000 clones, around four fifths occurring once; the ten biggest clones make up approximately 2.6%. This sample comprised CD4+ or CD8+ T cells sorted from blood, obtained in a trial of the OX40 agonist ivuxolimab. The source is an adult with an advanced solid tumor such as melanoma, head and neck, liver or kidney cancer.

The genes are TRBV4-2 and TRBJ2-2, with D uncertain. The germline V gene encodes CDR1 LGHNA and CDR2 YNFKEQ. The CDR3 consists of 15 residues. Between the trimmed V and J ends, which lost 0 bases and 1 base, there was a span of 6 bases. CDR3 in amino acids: CASSQDYMNTGELFF. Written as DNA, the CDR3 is TGTGCCAGCAGCCAAGACTATATGAACACCGGGGAGCTGTTTTTT.

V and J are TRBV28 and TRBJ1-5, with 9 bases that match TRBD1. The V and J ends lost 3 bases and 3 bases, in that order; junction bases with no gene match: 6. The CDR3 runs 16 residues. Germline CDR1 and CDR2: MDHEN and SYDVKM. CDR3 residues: CASSLIRDRDNQPQHF. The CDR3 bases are TGTGCCAGCAGTTTGATCCGGGACAGGGACAATCAGCCCCAGCATTTT.

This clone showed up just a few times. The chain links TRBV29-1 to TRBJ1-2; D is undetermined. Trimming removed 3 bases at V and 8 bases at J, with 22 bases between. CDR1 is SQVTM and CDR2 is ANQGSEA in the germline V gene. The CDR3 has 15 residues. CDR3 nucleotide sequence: TGCAGCGTTGAGGGCGGGAGTAGGTCGATGCGAGGCTACACCTTC. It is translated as CSVEGGSRSMRGYTF.

The CDR3 protein is CASSPWAEPNEKLFF. The CDR3 DNA follows: TGTGCCAGCAGTCCCTGGGCCGAACCGAATGAAAAACTGTTTTTT. The genes are TRBV28 and TRBJ1-4, with D unresolved. Germline V gene data show CDR1 as MDHEN and CDR2 as SYDVKM. The CDR3 is 15 residues long. Trimming removed 5 bases at V and 5 bases at J, with 15 bases between.

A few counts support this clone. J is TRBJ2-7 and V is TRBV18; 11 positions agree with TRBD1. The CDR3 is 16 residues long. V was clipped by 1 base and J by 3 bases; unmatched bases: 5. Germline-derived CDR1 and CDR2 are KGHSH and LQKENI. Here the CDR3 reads CASSPLRTGGFYEQYF. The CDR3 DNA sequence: TGTGCCAGCTCACCACTTAGGACAGGGGGCTTCTACGAGCAGTACTTC.

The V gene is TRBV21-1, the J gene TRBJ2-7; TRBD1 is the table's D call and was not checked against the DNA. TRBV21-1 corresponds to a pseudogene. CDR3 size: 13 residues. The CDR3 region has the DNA TGTGCCAGCAGCAGCGGGACAGGGAACGAGCAGTACTTC. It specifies CASSSGTGNEQYF.

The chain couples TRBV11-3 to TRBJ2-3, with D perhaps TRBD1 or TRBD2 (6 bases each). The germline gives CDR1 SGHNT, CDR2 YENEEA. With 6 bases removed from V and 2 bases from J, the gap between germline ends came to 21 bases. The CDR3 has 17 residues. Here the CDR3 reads CASRSGGTGLNTDTQYF. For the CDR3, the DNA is TGTGCCAGCAGGTCCGGGGGAACAGGGTTAAACACAGATACGCAGTATTTT.

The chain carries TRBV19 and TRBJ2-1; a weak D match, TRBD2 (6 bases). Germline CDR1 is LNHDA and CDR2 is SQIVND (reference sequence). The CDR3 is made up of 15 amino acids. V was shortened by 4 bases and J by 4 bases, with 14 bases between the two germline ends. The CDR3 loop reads CASSSDGGSYNEQFF. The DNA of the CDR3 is TGTGCCAGTAGTAGTGACGGAGGGTCTTACAATGAGCAGTTCTTC.

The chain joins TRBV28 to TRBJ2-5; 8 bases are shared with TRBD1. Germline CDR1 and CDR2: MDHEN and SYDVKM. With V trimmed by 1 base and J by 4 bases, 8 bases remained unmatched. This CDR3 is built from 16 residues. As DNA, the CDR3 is TGTGCCAGCAGTTTATTCGGGCAGGGGGCGGGAGAGACCCAGTACTTC. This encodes CASSLFGQGAGETQYF.

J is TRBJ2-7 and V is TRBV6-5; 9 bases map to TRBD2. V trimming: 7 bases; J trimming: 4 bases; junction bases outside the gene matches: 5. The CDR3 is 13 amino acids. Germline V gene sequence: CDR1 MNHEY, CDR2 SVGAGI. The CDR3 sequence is CASMREGHYEQYF. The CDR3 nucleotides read TGTGCCAGCATGCGGGAGGGCCATTACGAGCAGTACTTC.

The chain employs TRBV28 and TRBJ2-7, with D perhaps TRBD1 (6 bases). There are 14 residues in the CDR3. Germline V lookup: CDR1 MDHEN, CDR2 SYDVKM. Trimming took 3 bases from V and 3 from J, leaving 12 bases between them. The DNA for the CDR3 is TGTGCCAGCAGTTTCAGGGGTTATTACTACGAGCAGTACTTC. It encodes CASSFRGYYYEQYF. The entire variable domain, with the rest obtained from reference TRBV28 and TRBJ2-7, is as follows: DVKVTQSSRYLVKRTGEKVFLECVQDMDHENMFWYRQDPGLGLRLIYFSYDVKMKEKGDIPEGYSVSREKKERFSLILESASTNQTSMYLCASSFRGYYYEQYFGPGTRLTVT.

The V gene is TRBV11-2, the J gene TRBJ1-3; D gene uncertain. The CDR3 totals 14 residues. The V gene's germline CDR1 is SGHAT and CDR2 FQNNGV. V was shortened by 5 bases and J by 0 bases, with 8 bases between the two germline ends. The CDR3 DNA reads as TGTGCCAGCAGCCCGAGCCTCTCTGGAAACACCATATATTTT. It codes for CASSPSLSGNTIYF.

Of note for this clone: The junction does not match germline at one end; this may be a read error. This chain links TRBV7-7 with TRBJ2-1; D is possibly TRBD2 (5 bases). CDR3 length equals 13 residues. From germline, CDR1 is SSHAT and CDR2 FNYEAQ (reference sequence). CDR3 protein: CASSVGSIGEQFF. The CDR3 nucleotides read TGTGCTAGCAGCGTGGGGAGTATAGGTGAGCAGTTCTTC.

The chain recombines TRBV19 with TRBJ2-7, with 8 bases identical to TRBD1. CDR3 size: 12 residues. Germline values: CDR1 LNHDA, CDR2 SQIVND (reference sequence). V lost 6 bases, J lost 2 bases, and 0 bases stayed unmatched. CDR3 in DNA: TGTGCCAGTAGACAGGGGGCCTACGAGCAGTACTTC. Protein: CASRQGAYEQYF. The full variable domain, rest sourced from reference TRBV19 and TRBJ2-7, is DGGITQSPKYLFRKEGQNVTLSCEQNLNHDAMYWYRQDPGQGLRLIYYSQIVNDFQKGDIAEGYSVSREKKESFPLTVTSAQKNPTAFYLCASRQGAYEQYFGPGTRLTVT.

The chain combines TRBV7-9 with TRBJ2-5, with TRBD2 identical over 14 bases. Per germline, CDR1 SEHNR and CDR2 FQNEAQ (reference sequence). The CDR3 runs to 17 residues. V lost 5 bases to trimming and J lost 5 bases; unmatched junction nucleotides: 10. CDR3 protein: CASSRTGTSGSLETQYF. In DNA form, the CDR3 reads TGTGCCAGCAGCCGTACCGGGACTAGCGGGAGTTTGGAGACCCAGTACTTC.

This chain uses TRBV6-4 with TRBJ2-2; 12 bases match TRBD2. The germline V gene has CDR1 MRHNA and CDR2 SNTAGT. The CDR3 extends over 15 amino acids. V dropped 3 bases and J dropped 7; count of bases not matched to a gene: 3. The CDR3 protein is CASSETSGSRGELFF. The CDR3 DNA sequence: TGTGCCAGCAGTGAGACTAGCGGGAGTCGCGGGGAGCTGTTTTTT.

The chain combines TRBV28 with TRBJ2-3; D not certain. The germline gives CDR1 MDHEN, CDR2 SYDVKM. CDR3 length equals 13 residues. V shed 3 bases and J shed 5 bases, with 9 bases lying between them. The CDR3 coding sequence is TGTGCCAGCAGTTTTCGGTCGGAAGATACGCAGTATTTT. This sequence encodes CASSFRSEDTQYF.

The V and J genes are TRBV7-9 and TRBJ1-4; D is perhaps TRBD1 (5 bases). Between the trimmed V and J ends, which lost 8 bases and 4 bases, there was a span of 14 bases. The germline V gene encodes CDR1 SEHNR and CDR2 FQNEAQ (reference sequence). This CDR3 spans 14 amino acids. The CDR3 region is CASALGGVNEKLFF. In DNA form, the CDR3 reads TGTGCCAGCGCCCTGGGGGGGGTTAATGAAAAACTGTTTTTT.

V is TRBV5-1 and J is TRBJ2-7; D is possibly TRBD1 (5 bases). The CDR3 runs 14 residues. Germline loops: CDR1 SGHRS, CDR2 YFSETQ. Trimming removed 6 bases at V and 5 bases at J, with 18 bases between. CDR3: CASTSVAGPNEQYF. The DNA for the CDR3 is TGCGCCAGCACCTCCGTGGCAGGGCCCAACGAGCAGTACTTC.

The DNA of the CDR3 is TGTGCCAGCAGTTACTCGCAAGCCCCGAACATTCAGTACTTC. Its translation: CASSYSQAPNIQYF. The chain combines TRBV6-5 with TRBJ2-4; D uncertain. Germline CDR1 and CDR2: MNHEY and SVGAGI. The CDR3 loop spans 14 amino acids. The V gene lost 0 bases and the J gene lost 7 bases, with 10 bases spanning the gap.